The rows below give T cell receptor beta chains drawn from one sample of a study of long-term antiretroviral therapy in people with HIV. Measured with immunoSEQ multiplex PCR; TCRdb has only the in-frame clones, and not every one. The data contain roughly 28,000 clones, just over 90% of them singletons. The sample in question was unsorted PBMCs, obtained 3.1 years after starting antiretroviral therapy. The receptor set was obtained from a man aged 18 to 35 with HIV. Each CDR3 is given with its conserved first and last residue. A D gene is named only where the DNA matches it firmly. A clone size is listed for some rows: how often the clone was seen (once, few, many), or a class if it is expanded.

abundance,j_gene,d_gene,v_gene,CDR3aa,CDR3nt
-,TRBJ1-5,-,TRBV19,CASSIGTVGPQHF,TGTGCCAGTAGTATCGGCACGGTGGGGCCCCAGCATTTT
-,TRBJ2-1,TRBD1,TRBV7-2,CASSLLLTGTAYNEQFF,TGTGCCAGCAGCCTCCTCCTTACCGGGACAGCATACAATGAGCAGTTCTTC
few,TRBJ1-5,-,TRBV6-1,CASSPGIDNQPQHF,TGTGCCAGCAGTCCAGGAATCGACAATCAGCCCCAGCATTTT
-,TRBJ2-2,TRBD1,TRBV27,CASTPRDRNTGELFF,TGTGCCAGCACCCCCCGGGACAGGAACACCGGGGAGCTGTTTTTT
-,TRBJ1-1,-,TRBV4-2,CASTAAQGRLAFF,TGTGCCAGCACCGCCGCGCAGGGAAGATTAGCTTTCTTT
once,TRBJ2-2,-,TRBV30,CAWSVVRFGGELFF,TGTGCCTGGAGTGTAGTTCGGTTTGGGGGGGAGCTGTTTTTT
once,TRBJ2-3,TRBD2,TRBV13,CASSLGPLAGAGDTQYF,TGTGCCAGCAGCTTAGGCCCCCTAGCGGGAGCTGGCGATACGCAGTATTTT
-,TRBJ2-3,-,TRBV5-5,CASSFDSTDTQYF,TGTGCCAGCAGCTTCGACAGCACAGATACGCAGTATTTT
-,TRBJ2-7,TRBD2,TRBV10-3,CAIPSERGQGYEQYF,TGTGCCATCCCCAGCGAGCGGGGCCAGGGATACGAGCAGTACTTC
-,TRBJ1-2,TRBD1,TRBV6-1,CASSARQGTGYGYTF,TGTGCCAGCAGTGCTAGACAGGGGACCGGATATGGCTACACCTTC
-,TRBJ2-5,-,TRBV10-3,CAIRRTDGTQYF,TGTGCCATCAGAAGGACAGATGGGACCCAGTACTTC
-,TRBJ1-5,-,TRBV2,CASSEESTYSNQPQHF,TGTGCCAGCAGTGAAGAATCTACTTATAGCAATCAGCCCCAGCATTTT
-,TRBJ2-3,-,TRBV5-1,CASSLAAPDTQYF,TGCGCCAGCAGCTTGGCGGCTCCAGATACGCAGTATTTT
-,TRBJ2-1,-,TRBV5-4,CASSLDPSASRNEQFF,TGTGCCAGCAGCTTGGATCCGTCCGCTTCCCGGAATGAGCAGTTCTTC
-,TRBJ2-1,TRBD2,TRBV7-7,CASSPLGGGTMREQFF,TGTGCTAGCAGCCCCCTTGGCGGGGGAACGATGCGTGAGCAGTTCTTC
-,TRBJ2-1,TRBD2,TRBV4-3,CASSQVLAGATYNEQFF,TGCGCCAGCAGCCAAGTACTAGCGGGAGCTACCTACAATGAGCAGTTCTTC
-,TRBJ2-7,TRBD2,TRBV19,CASRLTGLAGEDYEQYF,TGTGCCAGTAGACTCACAGGACTAGCGGGAGAGGATTACGAGCAGTACTTC
-,TRBJ2-1,TRBD2,TRBV27,CASSSTSGRGGNYNEQFF,TGTGCCAGCAGTTCCACTAGCGGGAGGGGGGGAAATTACAATGAGCAGTTCTTC
-,TRBJ2-1,-,TRBV5-1,CASSSRLERGSDEQFF,TGCGCCAGCAGCTCCAGACTAGAGAGGGGGTCGGATGAGCAGTTCTTC
-,TRBJ1-4,-,TRBV15,CATSSDYRTPNEKLFF,TGTGCCACCAGCAGTGACTATAGAACTCCTAATGAAAAACTGTTTTTT
-,TRBJ1-1,-,TRBV29-1,CSVVHRGNTEAFF,TGCAGCGTTGTACACAGAGGGAACACTGAAGCTTTCTTT
few,TRBJ2-7,-,TRBV4-3,CASSLDLYRWTYEQYF,TGCGCCAGCAGCCTAGACTTGTATCGGTGGACCTACGAGCAGTACTTC